This T cell receptor beta chain was retrieved from a study of vaccination effects on CD4 cells after COVID-19 (dated 2022 in TCRdb). Concerning the study at large: The ViraFEST assay stimulated PBMC with viral peptide pools and then used TCR sequencing to identify antigen-specific CD4+ T cell clonotypes by expansion. Participants received two doses of either the BNT162b2 or the mRNA-1273 mRNA SARS-CoV-2 vaccine. Some 2.2 million PBMC per well were cultured in IMDM with about 4.5% human AB serum, roughly 10 IU/ml IL-2 and gentamicin, plus 10 ug/ml peptides. SARS-CoV-2 spike-specific CD4+ TCR repertoires from before and after mRNA vaccination were compared in COVID-19 convalescent patients and in infection-naive vaccine recipients. Altogether, roughly 10 COVID-19 convalescent patients and 4 SARS-CoV-2-naive healthy vaccine recipients made up the full study. Cultures from other donors in the study were sequenced with the Oncomine TCR Beta short-read assay on an Illumina iSeq 100. The research as a whole found: Only a small number of convalescent patients were included, and no early post-infection timepoints were available, which limited the study. Both infection-induced and vaccine-induced clones contracted markedly at late post-vaccination timepoints, which is consistent with waning T cell responses. Among healthy vaccine recipients, nearly all vaccine-induced clones were SARS-CoV-2 mono-reactive, and just 1 of 255 was cross-reactive with common cold coronaviruses.

Points on this clone: The target of this receptor is not known. One base away there is no much larger clone; base qualities are not given.

After about 9 days of culture, CD4+ T cells were isolated with the EasySep CD4+ T cell isolation kit. None of the healthy vaccine recipients had a prior SARS-CoV-2 infection, which was confirmed by nucleocapsid antibody tests that came back negative both before and after vaccination. On days 3 and 7, half of the culture medium was replaced with fresh IL-2-containing medium. Each peptide stimulation condition was cultured in triplicate wells unless otherwise noted. PBMC were separated from whole blood using Ficoll-Paque Plus gradient centrifugation and were then either cryopreserved at -140C or used fresh. Genomic DNA was extracted from cultured CD4+ T cells with the QIAamp micro DNA kit. The library was made by the immunoSEQ multiplex PCR assay. DNA from the CD4+ T cells that had been cultured and isolated underwent TCR beta CDR3 sequencing. For the original study's pipeline: Non-productive TCR sequences were discarded, and reads were trimmed to the CDR3 region, with only CDR3s of 7 or more amino acids retained. Antigen-specific clonotypes were identified with the MANAFEST web app by comparing expansion in peptide wells against reference cultures. Positive clones required FDR<0.05 expansion versus reference and all other wells, odds ratio above 5, and frequency above 0.1% in two replicate wells. A clonotype was defined as cross-reactive if the clonotype was significantly expanded both in SARS-CoV-2 spike wells and in at least one common cold coronavirus spike condition. CDR3 similarity was assessed by Levenshtein distance with the stringdist R package, and unrooted trees were built with ape in R 3.6.1. TCRdb retrieved this table from immuneACCESS and kept in-frame rearrangements only. Not all clones are present; in checked studies, unresolved V genes account for under half, and no reason is known for the remainder. V and J calls and clone size are those listed in that table; D and trimming were worked out from the DNA. In this sample the table shows tens of thousands of clones, 65% to 70% of which occur a single time. The ten biggest clones cover 4% to 5% of the sample.

From the cysteine up to the phenylalanine, the CDR3 has a length of 14 residues. The entry retains the CDR3 DNA only, 42 bases that are in frame from base 1. V loses 6 bases, J loses 5 bases, and the germline ends lie 16 bases apart. CDR1 and CDR2, per the germline V gene, are MNHEY and SVGAGI. The rearrangement combines TRBV6-5 with TRBJ1-1, with no confident D gene call. The input for sequencing was CD4+ T cells from PBMCs cultured without peptide, taken before COVID-19 vaccination. This receptor was taken from a human donor who received a COVID-19 vaccine. The CDR3 protein sequence reads: CASRLDRQGTEAFF. The DNA is TGTGCCAGCAGGTTGGACCGACAAGGGACTGAAGCTTTCTTT.